This T cell receptor beta chain was observed in a study of T cells in Graves' hyperthyroidism and ophthalmopathy. The CDR3 sequence is 14 residues long. Germline lookup yields CDR1 MDHEN and CDR2 SYDVKM. The ends were cut back, 3 bases at V and 9 bases at J, with 15 bases in the middle. Patients aged 18 to 65 had newly diagnosed hyperthyroidism that had lasted under 2 months. This clonotype was seen ten or more times. Its antigen is unknown. There were TCR beta CDR3 regions amplified from RNA transcripts. The HTBI primer set was used in a first-round RT-PCR of the TCR CDR3. TCRdb ran MiXCR on the multiplex PCR reads and lists one entry per CDR3 protein. The table shows more than 95,000 distinct CDR3 sequences, with 40% to 50% occurring only once. Broader study findings: In blood, most of the thyroid clonotypes expanded above 0.001 were also present. Before onset, ophthalmopathy was predicted by the model a median about 6.2 months earlier. Researchers report that a 13 V-J model separated ophthalmopathy from stable hyperthyroidism.

This sequence was found in a man between 35 and 55 years old with Graves' hyperthyroidism. Sequencing input: blood. This chain uses TRBV28 with TRBJ2-1; no definite D call. This CDR3 is CASSFGTVRSEQFF. CDR3 nucleotides: TGTGCCAGCAGTTTTGGTACAGTTCGGAGTGAGCAGTTCTTC.